The entry below gives a single T cell receptor beta chain sequence along with its context. Deletions cut 10 bases from V and 0 bases from J, with 11 bases between. This CDR3 is built from 13 residues. Per the germline V gene, CDR1 is KGHSH and CDR2 is LQKENI. The sample is drawn from a study of shared clonotypes between healthy human individuals. This table comes from immunoSEQ multiplex PCR, and its TCRdb copy is limited to in-frame clones, with some not included. Here the sample spans 730,000 or so clones, around 72% being singletons. This rearrangement joins TRBV18 to TRBJ2-3; tentatively, D is TRBD2 (5 bases). Sequencing input: memory CD4+ T cells sorted from blood. The subset: CD45RA-negative fraction. This receptor was identified in a woman aged 25 to 39 in good health. CDR3 coding DNA: TGTGCCACCGTAGCGTCTAGCACAGATACGCAGTATTTT. This translates into CATVASSTDTQYF.